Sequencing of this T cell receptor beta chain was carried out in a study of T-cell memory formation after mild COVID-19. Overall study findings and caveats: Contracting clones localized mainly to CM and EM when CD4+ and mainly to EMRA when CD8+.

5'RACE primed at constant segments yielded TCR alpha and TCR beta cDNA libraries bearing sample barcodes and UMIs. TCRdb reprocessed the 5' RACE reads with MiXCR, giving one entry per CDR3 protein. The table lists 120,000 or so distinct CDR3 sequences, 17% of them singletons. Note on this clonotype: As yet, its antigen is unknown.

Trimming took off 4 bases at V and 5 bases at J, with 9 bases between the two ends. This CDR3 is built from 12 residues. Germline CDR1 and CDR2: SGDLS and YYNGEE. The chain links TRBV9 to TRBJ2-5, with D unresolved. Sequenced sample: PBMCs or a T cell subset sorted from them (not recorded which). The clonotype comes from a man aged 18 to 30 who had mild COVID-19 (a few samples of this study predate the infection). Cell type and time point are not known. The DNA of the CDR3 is TGTGCCAGCAGCTTTCAAGAGGAGACCCAGTACTTC. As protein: CASSFQEETQYF.